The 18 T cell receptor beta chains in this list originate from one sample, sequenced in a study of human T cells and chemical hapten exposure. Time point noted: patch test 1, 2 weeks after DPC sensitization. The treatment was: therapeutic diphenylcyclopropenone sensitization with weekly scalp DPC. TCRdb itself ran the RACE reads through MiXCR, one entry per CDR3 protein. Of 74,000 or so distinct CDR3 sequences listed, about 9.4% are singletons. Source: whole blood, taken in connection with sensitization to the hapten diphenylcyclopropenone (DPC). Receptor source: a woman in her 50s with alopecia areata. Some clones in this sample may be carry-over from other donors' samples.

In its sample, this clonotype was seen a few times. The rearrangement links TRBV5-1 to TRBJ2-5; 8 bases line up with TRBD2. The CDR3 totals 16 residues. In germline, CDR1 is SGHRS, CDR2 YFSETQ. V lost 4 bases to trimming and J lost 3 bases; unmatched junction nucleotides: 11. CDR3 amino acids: CASSRIGGAAKETQYF. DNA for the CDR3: TGCGCCAGCAGCCGGATCGGGGGGGCCGCAAAAGAGACCCAGTACTTC. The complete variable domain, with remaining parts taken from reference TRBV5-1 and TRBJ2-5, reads KAGVTQTPRYLIKTRGQQVTLSCSPISGHRSVSWYQQTPGQGLQFLFEYFSETQRNKGNFPGRFSGRQFSNSRSEMNVSTLELGDSALYLCASSRIGGAAKETQYFGPGTRLLVL.

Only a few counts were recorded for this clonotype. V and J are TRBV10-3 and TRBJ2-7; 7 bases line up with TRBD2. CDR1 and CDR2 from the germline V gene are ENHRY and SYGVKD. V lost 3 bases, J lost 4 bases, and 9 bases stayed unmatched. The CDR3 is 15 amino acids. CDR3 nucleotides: TGTGCCATCAGTGACTCGCGAGCGGGAACGTACGAGCAGTACTTC. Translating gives CAISDSRAGTYEQYF.

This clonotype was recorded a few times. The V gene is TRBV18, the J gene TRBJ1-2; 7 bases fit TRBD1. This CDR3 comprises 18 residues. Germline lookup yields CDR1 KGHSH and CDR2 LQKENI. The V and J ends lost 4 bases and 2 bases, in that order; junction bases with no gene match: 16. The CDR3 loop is CASSLSPGQSRPNYGYTF. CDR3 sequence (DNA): TGTGCCAGCTCACTTTCGCCGGGACAGAGCAGACCAAACTATGGCTACACCTTC. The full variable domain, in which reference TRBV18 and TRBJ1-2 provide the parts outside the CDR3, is NAGVMQNPRHLVRRRGQEARLRCSPMKGHSHVYWYRQLPEEGLKFMVYLQKENIIDESGMPKERFSAEFPKEGPSILRIQQVVRGDSAAYFCASSLSPGQSRPNYGYTFGSGTRLTVV.

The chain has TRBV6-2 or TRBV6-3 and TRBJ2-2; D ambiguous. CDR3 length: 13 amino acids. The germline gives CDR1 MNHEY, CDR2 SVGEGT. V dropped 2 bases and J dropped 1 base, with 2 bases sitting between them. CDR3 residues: CASSYLNTGELFF. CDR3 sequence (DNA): TGTGCCAGCAGTTACCTGAACACCGGGGAGCTGTTTTTT.

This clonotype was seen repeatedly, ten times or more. For the CDR3, the DNA is TGTGCCAGCAGTTCCGGCCGGCTCCACTTT. Its protein product is CASSSGRLHF. The rearrangement joins TRBV6-6 to TRBJ1-6; D gene ambiguous. Trimming removed 4 bases from V and 16 bases from J, with 8 bases in between. This CDR3 spans 10 amino acids. Germline assignment: CDR1 MNHNY and CDR2 SVGAGI (reference sequence).

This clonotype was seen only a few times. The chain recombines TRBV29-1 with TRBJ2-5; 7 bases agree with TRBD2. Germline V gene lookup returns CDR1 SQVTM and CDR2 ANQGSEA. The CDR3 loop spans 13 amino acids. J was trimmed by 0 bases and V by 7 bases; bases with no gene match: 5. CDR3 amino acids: CSAGRDYQETQYF. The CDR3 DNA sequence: TGCAGCGCTGGGAGGGACTACCAAGAGACCCAGTACTTC.

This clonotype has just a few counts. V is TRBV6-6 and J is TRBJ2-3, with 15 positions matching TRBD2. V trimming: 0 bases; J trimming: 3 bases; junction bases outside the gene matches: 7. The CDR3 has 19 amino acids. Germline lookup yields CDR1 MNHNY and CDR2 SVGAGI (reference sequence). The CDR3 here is CASSYSNPGLAGGTDTQYF. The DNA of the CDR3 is TGTGCCAGCAGTTACTCGAACCCGGGACTAGCGGGAGGAACAGATACGCAGTATTTT.

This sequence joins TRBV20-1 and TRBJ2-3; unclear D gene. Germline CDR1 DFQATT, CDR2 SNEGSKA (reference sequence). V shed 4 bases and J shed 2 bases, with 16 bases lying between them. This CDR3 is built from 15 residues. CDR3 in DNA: TGCAGTGCTACGTCGGTCGACTTAGACACAGATACGCAGTATTTT. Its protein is CSATSVDLDTDTQYF.

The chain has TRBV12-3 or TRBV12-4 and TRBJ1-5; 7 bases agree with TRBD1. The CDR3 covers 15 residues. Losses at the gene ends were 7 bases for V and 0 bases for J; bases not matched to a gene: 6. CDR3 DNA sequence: TGTGCCAGCACCGCACAGGGGAATAGCAATCAGCCCCAGCATTTT. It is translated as CASTAQGNSNQPQHF.

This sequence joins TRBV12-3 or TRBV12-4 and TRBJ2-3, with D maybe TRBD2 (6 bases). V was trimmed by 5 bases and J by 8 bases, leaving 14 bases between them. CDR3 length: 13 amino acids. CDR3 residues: CASSTRLVLTQYF. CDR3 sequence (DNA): TGTGCCAGCAGTACGCGACTAGTCCTTACGCAGTATTTT.

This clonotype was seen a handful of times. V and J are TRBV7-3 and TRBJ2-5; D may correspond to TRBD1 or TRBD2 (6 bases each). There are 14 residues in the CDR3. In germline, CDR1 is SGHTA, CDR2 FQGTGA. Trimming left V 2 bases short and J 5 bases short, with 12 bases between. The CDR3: CASSLLGGPETQYF. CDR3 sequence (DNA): TGTGCCAGCAGCTTACTTGGGGGGCCTGAGACCCAGTACTTC.

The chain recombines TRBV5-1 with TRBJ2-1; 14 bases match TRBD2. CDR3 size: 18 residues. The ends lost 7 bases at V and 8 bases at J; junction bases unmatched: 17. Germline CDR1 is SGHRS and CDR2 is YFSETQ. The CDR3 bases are TGCGCCAGCTCCTCCGGGGGATTTGCGGGACTAGCGGGAGATGAGCAGTTCTTC. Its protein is CASSSGGFAGLAGDEQFF.

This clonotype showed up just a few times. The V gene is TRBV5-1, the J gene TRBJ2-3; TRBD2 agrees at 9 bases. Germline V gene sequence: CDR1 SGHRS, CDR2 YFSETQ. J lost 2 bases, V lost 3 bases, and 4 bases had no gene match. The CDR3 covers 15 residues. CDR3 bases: TGCGCCAGCAGCTCTCTAGCGGGATACACAGATACGCAGTATTTT. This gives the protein CASSSLAGYTDTQYF.

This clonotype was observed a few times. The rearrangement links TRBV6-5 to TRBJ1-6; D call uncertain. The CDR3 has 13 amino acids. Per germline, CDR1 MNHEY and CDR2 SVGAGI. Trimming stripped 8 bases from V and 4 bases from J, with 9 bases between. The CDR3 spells CASSAAYNSPLHF. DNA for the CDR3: TGTGCCAGCTCCGCTGCGTATAATTCACCCCTCCACTTT.

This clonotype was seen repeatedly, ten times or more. The CDR3 DNA reads as TGTGCCAGCTCACCAAGGAAGAGCGGGAGCTCCACCGGGGAGCTGTTTTTT. It specifies CASSPRKSGSSTGELFF. This chain connects TRBV18 to TRBJ2-2; 8 bases are a match to TRBD2. The J segment lost 4 bases and the V segment lost 2 bases, leaving 9 bases of the junction unmatched. The CDR3 is made up of 17 amino acids. The germline CDR1 and CDR2 sequences are KGHSH and LQKENI. Using reference TRBV18 and TRBJ2-2 for the parts outside the CDR3, the full variable domain is NAGVMQNPRHLVRRRGQEARLRCSPMKGHSHVYWYRQLPEEGLKFMVYLQKENIIDESGMPKERFSAEFPKEGPSILRIQQVVRGDSAAYFCASSPRKSGSSTGELFFGEGSRLTVL.

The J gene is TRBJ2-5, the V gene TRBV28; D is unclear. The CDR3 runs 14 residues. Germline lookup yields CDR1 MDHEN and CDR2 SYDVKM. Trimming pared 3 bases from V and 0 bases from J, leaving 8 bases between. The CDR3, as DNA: TGTGCCAGCAGTTTCCTGGAGTACCAAGAGACCCAGTACTTC. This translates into CASSFLEYQETQYF. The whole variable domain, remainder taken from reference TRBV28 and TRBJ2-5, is DVKVTQSSRYLVKRTGEKVFLECVQDMDHENMFWYRQDPGLGLRLIYFSYDVKMKEKGDIPEGYSVSREKKERFSLILESASTNQTSMYLCASSFLEYQETQYFGPGTRLLVL.

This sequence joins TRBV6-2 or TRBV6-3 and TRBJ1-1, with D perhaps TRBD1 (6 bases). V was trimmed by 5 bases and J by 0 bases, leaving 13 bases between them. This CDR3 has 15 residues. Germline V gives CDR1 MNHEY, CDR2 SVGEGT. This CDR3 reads CASSLQGSLNTEAFF. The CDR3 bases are TGTGCCAGCAGTCTACAGGGAAGCTTGAACACTGAAGCTTTCTTT.

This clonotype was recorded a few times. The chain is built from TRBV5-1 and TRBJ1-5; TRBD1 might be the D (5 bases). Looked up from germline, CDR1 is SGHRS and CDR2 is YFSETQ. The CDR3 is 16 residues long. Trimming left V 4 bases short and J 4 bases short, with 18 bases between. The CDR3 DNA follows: TGCGCCAGCAGCCCCTATTCAGGCGGGGGGAATCAGCCCCAGCATTTT. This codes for CASSPYSGGGNQPQHF.